This TCR beta chain was captured in a study of spatial heterogeneity in lung cancer. Study background: Within raw reads, each unique TCR and UMI combination appeared on average more than ten times.

TCRdb redid the calling of the 5' RACE reads with MiXCR, one entry per CDR3 protein. In the table there are nearly 25,000 distinct CDR3 sequences, under 9% of which are singletons. A word on this clonotype: What it binds is not known.

Findings of the study overall: Within tumors, counts of expanded alpha and beta TCRs tracked tumor mutation counts.

Sample time point: sample taken at primary tumor resection. Sequencing of whole RNA from tumor, nontumor lung or frozen PBMC involved no sorting. V lost 3 bases, J lost 1 base, and 4 bases lay in between. Germline V gene data show CDR1 as SGHDT and CDR2 as YYEEEE. The CDR3 covers 12 residues. The chain has TRBV5-6 and TRBJ1-1; no definite D call. The TCR comes from a male donor with early-stage non-small cell lung cancer. The input for sequencing was lung tumor tissue, taken at surgery. CDR3 in DNA: TGTGCCAGCAGCTGGACGAACACTGAAGCTTTCTTT. It is translated as CASSWTNTEAFF.